The 18 T cell receptor beta chains below all came from one sample that was sequenced in a study of shared clonotypes between healthy human individuals (TCRdb year 2020). The library was prepared using the immunoSEQ multiplex PCR assay. This immuneACCESS table, as held by TCRdb, lists in-frame sequences with V and J called but not all clones. Of the missing ones, under half trace to an unresolved V gene in checked studies; the others have no known cause. For this sample there are around 500,000 clones; about 85% appear just once. The ten top clones hold about 13% of the sample. The specimen was PBMCs. These receptors all come from a woman in her thirties or forties in good health. Some clones in this sample may be carry-over from other donors' samples.

The genes are TRBV29-1 and TRBJ1-2; tentative D call: TRBD1 (6 bases). Per the germline V gene, CDR1 is SQVTM and CDR2 is ANQGSEA. The CDR3 sequence is 11 residues long. Trimming left V 6 bases short and J 8 bases short, with 13 bases between. The CDR3: CSVHRAAGYTF. CDR3 coding DNA: TGCAGCGTCCACAGGGCGGCCGGCTACACCTTC.

Concerning this clone: A far bigger clonotype differs at one base, so this is likely a read error. J is TRBJ2-3 and V is TRBV7-9; D gene unclear. V lost 3 bases and J 5 bases, leaving 3 bases between the germline ends. The CDR3 spans 11 residues. Germline assignment: CDR1 SEHNR and CDR2 FQNEAQ (reference sequence). CDR3: CASSFGDTQYF. CDR3 sequence (DNA): TGTGCCAGCAGCTTTGGAGATACGCAGTATTTT. Using reference TRBV7-9 and TRBJ2-3 for the parts outside the CDR3, the full variable domain is DTGVSQNPRHKITKRGQNVTFRCDPISEHNRLYWYRQTLGQGPEFLTYFQNEAQLEKSRLLSDRFSAERPKGSFSTLEIQRTEQGDSAMYLCASSFGDTQYFGPGTRLTVL.

Regarding this clone: Other DNA sequences from this sample encode an identical CDR3 as well. CDR3: CASSYNQPQHF. CDR3 nucleotide sequence: TGTGCCAGCAGCTACAATCAGCCCCAGCATTTT. The rearrangement uses TRBV28 and TRBJ1-5; D is unresolved. The CDR3 sequence is 11 residues long. Germline V gene lookup returns CDR1 MDHEN and CDR2 SYDVKM. The V and J ends lost 6 bases and 3 bases respectively, with 3 bases between them.

Regarding this clone: A far bigger clonotype differs at one base, so this is likely a read error. The V call is TRBV6-1, the J call TRBJ1-2; 7 bases are shared with TRBD1. The CDR3 is made up of 15 amino acids. Germline lookup yields CDR1 MNHNS and CDR2 SASEGT. The CDR3 reads CASRTFFWDSYGHTF. The CDR3 nucleotides read TGTGCCAGCAGAACTTTTTTCTGGGACAGCTATGGCCACACCTTC.

The count of this clone is one. This sequence is one base from a far larger clone and is likely a read error. The sample contains more than one DNA sequence encoding this CDR3. The chain combines TRBV7-9 with TRBJ2-7; 8 bases fit TRBD1. This CDR3 has 12 residues. Germline loops: CDR1 SEHNR, CDR2 FQNEAQ (reference sequence). V gave up 5 bases and J gave up 5 bases; unmatched junction bases: 2. The CDR3 region is CASSLDRDEQYF. CDR3 in DNA: TGTGCCAGCAGCCTGGACAGGGACGAGCAGTACTTC.

V gene TRBV4-3 combines with J gene TRBJ2-7, with 8 bases matching TRBD1. Germline CDR1 and CDR2: LGHNA and YSLEER. The CDR3 runs to 16 residues. The V and J ends lost 0 bases and 3 bases, in that order; junction bases with no gene match: 7. CDR3 coding DNA: TGCGCCAGCAGCCAAGATTGGGCAGGGGGCATCTACGAGCAGTACTTC. Translated: CASSQDWAGGIYEQYF.

J is TRBJ1-1 and V is TRBV28; D gene uncertain. There are 14 residues in the CDR3. Germline CDR1 is MDHEN and CDR2 is SYDVKM. The V gene lost 6 bases and the J gene lost 4 bases, with 15 bases spanning the gap. The CDR3 spells CASSKDGFITEAFF. For the CDR3, the DNA is TGTGCCAGCAGCAAGGACGGTTTTATCACTGAAGCTTTCTTT.

This sequence joins TRBV4-2 and TRBJ1-1, with 8 bases fitting TRBD1. The CDR3 has 15 amino acids. Germline CDR1 reads LGHNA; CDR2 reads YNFKEQ. Germline trimming cut 1 base from V and 11 bases from J; bases unmatched to any gene: 12. The CDR3 region has the DNA TGTGCCAGCAGCCAAGCCGGGGGGAGACAGGGGTCGGCTTTCTTT. This sequence encodes CASSQAGGRQGSAFF.

V gene TRBV9 combines with J gene TRBJ1-2; the D is unclear. In germline, CDR1 is SGDLS, CDR2 YYNGEE. The V end was cut by 5 bases, the J end by 8 bases, with 13 bases between. CDR3 length: 12 residues. Here the CDR3 reads CASSLGSRGYTF. In nucleotides, the CDR3 is TGTGCCAGCAGTTTAGGCAGTCGCGGCTACACCTTC.

The V and J genes are TRBV4-1 and TRBJ1-3; tentatively, D is TRBD1 (5 bases). Germline V CDR1 and CDR2: MGHRA, YSYEKL. The CDR3 has 15 residues. V shed 0 bases and J shed 2 bases, with 8 bases lying between them. As DNA, the CDR3 is TGCGCCAGCAGCCAAGATCGGGACCCTGGAAACACCATATATTTT. Protein: CASSQDRDPGNTIYF.

The CDR3 region has the DNA TGTGCCAGCAGCAAGACGGTTCGACCTGAAGCTTTCTTT. This encodes CASSKTVRPEAFF. This chain connects TRBV11-2 to TRBJ1-1; D gene unclear. Deletions cut 5 bases from V and 6 bases from J, with 13 bases between. This CDR3 has 13 residues. CDR1 and CDR2 (germline): SGHAT, FQNNGV. Together with reference TRBV11-2 and TRBJ1-1, the CDR3 gives the full variable domain: EAGVAQSPRYKIIEKRQSVAFWCNPISGHATLYWYQQILGQGPKLLIQFQNNGVVDDSQLPKDRFSAERLKGVDSTLKIQPAKLEDSAVYLCASSKTVRPEAFFGQGTRLTVV.

This clone showed up just once. One end of the junction fails to match germline, which may point to a read error. V usage is TRBV2 and J usage is TRBJ1-1, with D perhaps TRBD1 (6 bases). CDR1 and CDR2 from the germline V gene are SNHLY and FYNNEI. The CDR3 is made up of 15 amino acids. In DNA, the CDR3 is TGTGCCAGCAGTGGTTGGACAGCCGAGAACGCTGAAGCTTTCTTT. Translation gives CASSGWTAENAEAFF.

Only one count was recorded for this clone. The rearrangement uses TRBV6-5 and TRBJ2-1; D gene ambiguous. Per the germline V gene, CDR1 is MNHEY and CDR2 is SVGAGI. Trimming removed 2 bases at V and 4 bases at J, with 6 bases between. The CDR3 spans 13 residues. CDR3 residues: CASSYDHYNEQFF. The CDR3 DNA sequence: TGTGCCAGCAGTTACGATCATTACAATGAGCAGTTCTTC.

The chain links TRBV15 to TRBJ2-7; 7 bases agree with TRBD2. Germline V lookup: CDR1 LNHNV, CDR2 YYDKDF (reference sequence). J was trimmed by 3 bases and V by 1 base; bases with no gene match: 9. CDR3 length: 16 amino acids. The CDR3 DNA reads TGTGCCACCAGCAGAGGAGTCGGCGCGGGGGACTACGAGCAGTACTTC. Translated, it gives CATSRGVGAGDYEQYF.

About this clone: Other DNA sequences in this specimen translate into the identical CDR3. The chain recombines TRBV5-1 with TRBJ2-7; TRBD2 aligns across 9 bases. J lost 5 bases, V lost 6 bases, and 15 bases had no gene match. Germline V gene data show CDR1 as SGHRS and CDR2 as YFSETQ. This CDR3 spans 16 amino acids. CDR3: CASKTYRGRGGDEQYF. The CDR3 DNA sequence: TGCGCCAGCAAAACTTATCGCGGGAGGGGGGGCGACGAGCAGTACTTC.

The chain combines TRBV9 with TRBJ2-7; tentatively, D is TRBD1 or TRBD2 (5 bases each). The CDR3 is 15 residues long. Deletions cut 2 bases from V and 0 bases from J, with 12 bases between. Germline-derived CDR1 and CDR2 are SGDLS and YYNGEE. For the CDR3, the DNA is TGTGCCAGCAGCGTTGGGGACCCTAACTCCTACGAGCAGTACTTC. This encodes CASSVGDPNSYEQYF.

The sample holds many counts of this clone. The same CDR3 is also encoded by other DNA sequences in this sample. V usage is TRBV5-1 and J usage is TRBJ1-1; unclear D gene. Trimming removed 0 bases from V and 4 bases from J, with 7 bases in between. The CDR3 runs 13 residues. Germline V lookup: CDR1 SGHRS, CDR2 YFSETQ. The CDR3 is CASSLDPSTEAFF. CDR3 sequence (DNA): TGCGCCAGCAGCTTGGACCCCTCCACTGAAGCTTTCTTT.

The rearrangement joins TRBV14 to TRBJ2-7; the D gene could be TRBD1 or TRBD2 (6 bases each). Germline lookup yields CDR1 SGHDN and CDR2 FVKESK. This CDR3 spans 12 amino acids. Deletions cut 4 bases from V and 6 bases from J, with 10 bases between. The CDR3: CASSREGGEQYF. As DNA, the CDR3 is TGTGCCAGCAGCCGCGAGGGGGGCGAGCAGTACTTC.